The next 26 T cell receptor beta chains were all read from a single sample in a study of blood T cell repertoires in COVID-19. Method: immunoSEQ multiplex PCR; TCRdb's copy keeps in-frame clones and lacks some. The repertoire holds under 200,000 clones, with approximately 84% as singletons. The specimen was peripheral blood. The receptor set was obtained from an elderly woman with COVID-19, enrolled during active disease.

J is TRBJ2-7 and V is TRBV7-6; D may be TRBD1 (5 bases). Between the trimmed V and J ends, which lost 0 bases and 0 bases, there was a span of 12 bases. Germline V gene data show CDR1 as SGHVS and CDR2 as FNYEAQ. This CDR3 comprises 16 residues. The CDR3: CASSLAVAGNSYEQYF. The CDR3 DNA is TGTGCCAGCAGCTTAGCGGTGGCAGGGAACTCCTACGAGCAGTACTTC.

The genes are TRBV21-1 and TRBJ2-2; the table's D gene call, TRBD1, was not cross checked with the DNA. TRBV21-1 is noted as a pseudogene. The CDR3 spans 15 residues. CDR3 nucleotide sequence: TGTGCCAGCAGCAAACGGCGGGGACAGTCCAGGGAGCTGTTTTTT. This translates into CASSKRRGQSRELFF.

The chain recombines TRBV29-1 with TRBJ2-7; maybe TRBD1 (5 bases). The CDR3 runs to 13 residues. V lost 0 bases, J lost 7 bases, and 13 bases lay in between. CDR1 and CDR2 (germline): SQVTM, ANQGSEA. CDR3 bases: TGCAGCGTTGAAGATCTAGGGGCGCAAGAGCAGTACTTC. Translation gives CSVEDLGAQEQYF.

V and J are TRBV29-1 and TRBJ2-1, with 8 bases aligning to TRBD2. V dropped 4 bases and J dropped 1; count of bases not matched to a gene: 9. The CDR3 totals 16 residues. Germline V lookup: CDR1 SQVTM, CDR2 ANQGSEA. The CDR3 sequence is CSVGGSGVGSYNEQFF. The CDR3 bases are TGCAGCGTTGGAGGTAGCGGGGTAGGGTCCTACAATGAGCAGTTCTTC.

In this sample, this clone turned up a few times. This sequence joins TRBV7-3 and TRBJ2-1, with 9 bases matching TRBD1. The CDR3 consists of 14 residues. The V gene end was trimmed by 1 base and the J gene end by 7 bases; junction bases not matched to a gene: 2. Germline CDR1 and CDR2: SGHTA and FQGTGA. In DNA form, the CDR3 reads TGTGCCAGCAGCTTAAGGACAGGGGTGAATGAGCAGTTCTTC. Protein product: CASSLRTGVNEQFF.

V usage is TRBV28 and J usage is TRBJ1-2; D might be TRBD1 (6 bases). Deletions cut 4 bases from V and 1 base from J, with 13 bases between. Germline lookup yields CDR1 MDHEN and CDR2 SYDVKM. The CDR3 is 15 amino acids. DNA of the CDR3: TGTGCCAGCAGTTGGTCACAGGGAGTTAACTATGGCTACACCTTC. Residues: CASSWSQGVNYGYTF.

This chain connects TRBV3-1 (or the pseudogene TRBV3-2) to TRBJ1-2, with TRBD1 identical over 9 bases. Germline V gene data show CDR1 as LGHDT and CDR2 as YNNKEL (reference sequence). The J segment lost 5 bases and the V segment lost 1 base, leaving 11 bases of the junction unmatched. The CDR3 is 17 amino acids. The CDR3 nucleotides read TGTGCCAGCAGCCAAGCCCTCACAGGGGGCAAGTGGTATGGCTACACCTTC. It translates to CASSQALTGGKWYGYTF.

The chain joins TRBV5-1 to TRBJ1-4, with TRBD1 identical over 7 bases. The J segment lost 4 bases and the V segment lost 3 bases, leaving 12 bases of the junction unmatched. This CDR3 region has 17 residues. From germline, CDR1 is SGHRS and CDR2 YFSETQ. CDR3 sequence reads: CASSSSPPGQYNEKLFF. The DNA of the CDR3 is TGCGCCAGCAGCTCGAGCCCCCCGGGACAGTATAATGAAAAACTGTTTTTT.

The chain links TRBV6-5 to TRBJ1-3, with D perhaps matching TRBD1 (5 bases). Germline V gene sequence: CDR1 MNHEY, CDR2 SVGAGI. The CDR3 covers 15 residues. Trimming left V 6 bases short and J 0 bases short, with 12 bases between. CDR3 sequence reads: CASRPQGISGNTIYF. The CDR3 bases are TGTGCCAGCAGGCCGCAGGGAATCTCTGGAAACACCATATATTTT.

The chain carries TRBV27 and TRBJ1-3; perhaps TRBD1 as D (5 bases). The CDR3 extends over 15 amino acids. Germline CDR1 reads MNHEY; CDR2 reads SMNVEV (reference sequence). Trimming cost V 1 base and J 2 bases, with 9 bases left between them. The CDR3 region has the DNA TGTGCCAGCAGTTTATTCCCAGGGACTGGAAACACCATATATTTT. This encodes CASSLFPGTGNTIYF.

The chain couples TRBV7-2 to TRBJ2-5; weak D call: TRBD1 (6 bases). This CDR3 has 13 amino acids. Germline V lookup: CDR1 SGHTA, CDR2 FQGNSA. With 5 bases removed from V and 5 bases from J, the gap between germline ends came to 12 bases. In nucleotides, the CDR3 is TGTGCCAGCAGCAACCAGGGGCTGGAGACCCAGTACTTC. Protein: CASSNQGLETQYF.

The CDR3 loop is CASSLMPLGDTQYF. In nucleotides, the CDR3 is TGTGCCAGCAGCTTAATGCCTCTAGGAGATACGCAGTATTTT. This sequence joins TRBV7-3 and TRBJ2-3; D is unclear. V lost 1 base and J 5 bases, leaving 10 bases between the germline ends. Germline V lookup: CDR1 SGHTA, CDR2 FQGTGA. There are 14 residues in the CDR3. Supplemented by reference TRBV7-3 and TRBJ2-3, the full variable domain reads GAGVSQTPSNKVTEKGKYVELRCDPISGHTALYWYRQSLGQGPEFLIYFQGTGAADDSGLPNDRFFAVRPEGSVSTLKIQRTERGDSAVYLCASSLMPLGDTQYFGPGTRLTVL.

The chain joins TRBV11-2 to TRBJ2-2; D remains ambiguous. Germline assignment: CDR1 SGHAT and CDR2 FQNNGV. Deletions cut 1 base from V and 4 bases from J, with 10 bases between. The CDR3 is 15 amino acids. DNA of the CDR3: TGTGCCAGCAGCTTAGGTCGGAGTGCCACCGGGGAGCTGTTTTTT. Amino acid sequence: CASSLGRSATGELFF.

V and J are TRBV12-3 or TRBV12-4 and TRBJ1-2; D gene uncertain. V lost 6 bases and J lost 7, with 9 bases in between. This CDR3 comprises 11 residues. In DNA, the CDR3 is TGTGCCAGCAGCACTAAAATTGGCTACACCTTC. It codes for CASSTKIGYTF.

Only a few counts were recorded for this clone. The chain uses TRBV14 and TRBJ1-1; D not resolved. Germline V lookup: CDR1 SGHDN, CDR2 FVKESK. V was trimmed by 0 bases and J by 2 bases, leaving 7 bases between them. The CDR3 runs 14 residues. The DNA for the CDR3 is TGTGCCAGCAGCCAAGAATGGGCTAACACTGAAGCTTTCTTT. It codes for CASSQEWANTEAFF.

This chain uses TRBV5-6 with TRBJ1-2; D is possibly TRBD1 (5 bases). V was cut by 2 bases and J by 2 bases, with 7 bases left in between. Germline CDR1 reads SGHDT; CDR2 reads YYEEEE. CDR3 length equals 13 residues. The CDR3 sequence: CASSFSGNYGYTF. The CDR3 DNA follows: TGTGCCAGCAGCTTCTCAGGGAACTATGGCTACACCTTC.

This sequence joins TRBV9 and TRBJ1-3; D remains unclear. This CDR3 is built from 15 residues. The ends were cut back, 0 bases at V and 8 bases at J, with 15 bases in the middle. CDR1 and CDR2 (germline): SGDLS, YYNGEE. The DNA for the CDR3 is TGTGCCAGCAGCGTAGATCCCGCAGGTCGGTACACCATATATTTT. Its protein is CASSVDPAGRYTIYF. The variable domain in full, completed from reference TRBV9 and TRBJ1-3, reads DSGVTQTPKHLITATGQRVTLRCSPRSGDLSVYWYQQSLDQGLQFLIQYYNGEERAKGNILERFSAQQFPDLHSELNLSSLELGDSALYFCASSVDPAGRYTIYFGEGSWLTVV.

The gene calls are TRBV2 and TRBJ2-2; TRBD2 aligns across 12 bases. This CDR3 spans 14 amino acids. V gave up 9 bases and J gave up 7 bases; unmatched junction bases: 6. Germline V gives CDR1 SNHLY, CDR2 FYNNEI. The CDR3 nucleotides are TGTGCCAGTACGCTAGCGGGGGGGCTCGGGGAGCTGTTTTTT. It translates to CASTLAGGLGELFF.

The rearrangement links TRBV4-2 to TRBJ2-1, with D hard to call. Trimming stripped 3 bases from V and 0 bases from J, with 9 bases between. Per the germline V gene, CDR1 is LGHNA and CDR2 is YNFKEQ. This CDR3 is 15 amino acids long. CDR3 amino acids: CASSQPESSYNEQFF. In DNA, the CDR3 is TGTGCCAGCAGCCAGCCGGAGAGCTCCTACAATGAGCAGTTCTTC.

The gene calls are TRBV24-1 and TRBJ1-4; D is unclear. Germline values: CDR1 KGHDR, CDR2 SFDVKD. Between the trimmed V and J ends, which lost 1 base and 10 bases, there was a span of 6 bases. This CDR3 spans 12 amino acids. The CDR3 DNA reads TGTGCCACCAGTGATTTTTCCGGAAAACTGTTTTTT. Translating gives CATSDFSGKLFF.

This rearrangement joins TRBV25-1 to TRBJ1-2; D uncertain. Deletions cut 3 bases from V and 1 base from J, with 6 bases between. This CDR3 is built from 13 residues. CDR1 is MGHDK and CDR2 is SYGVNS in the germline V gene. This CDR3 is CASSDSSNYGYTF. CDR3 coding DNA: TGTGCCAGCAGTGATTCGAGTAACTATGGCTACACCTTC.

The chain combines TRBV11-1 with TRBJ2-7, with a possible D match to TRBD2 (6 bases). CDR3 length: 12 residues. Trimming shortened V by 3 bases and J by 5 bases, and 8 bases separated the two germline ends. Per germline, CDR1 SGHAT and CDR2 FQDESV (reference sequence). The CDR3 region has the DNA TGTGCCAGCAGCTTGTCGGGGGACGAGCAGTACTTC. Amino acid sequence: CASSLSGDEQYF.

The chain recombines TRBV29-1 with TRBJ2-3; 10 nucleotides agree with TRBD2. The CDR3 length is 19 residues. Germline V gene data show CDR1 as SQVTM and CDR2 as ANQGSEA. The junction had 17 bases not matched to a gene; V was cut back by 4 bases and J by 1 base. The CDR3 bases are TGCAGCGTTGTAAATCCCCTAGCGGGGGCCGGACAGCGCACAGATACGCAGTATTTT. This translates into CSVVNPLAGAGQRTDTQYF.

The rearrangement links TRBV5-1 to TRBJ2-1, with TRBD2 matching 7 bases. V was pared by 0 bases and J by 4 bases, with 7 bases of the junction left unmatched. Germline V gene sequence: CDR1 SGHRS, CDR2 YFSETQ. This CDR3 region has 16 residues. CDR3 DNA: TGCGCCAGCAGCTTGGCTGGGGCTAGCGGATACAATGAGCAGTTCTTC. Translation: CASSLAGASGYNEQFF.

CDR3: CASSQELGPRIQETQYF. DNA of the CDR3: TGTGCCAGCAGCCAAGAATTGGGGCCCCGAATCCAAGAGACCCAGTACTTC. The V gene is TRBV3-1 (or the pseudogene TRBV3-2), the J gene TRBJ2-5; D is possibly TRBD1 (5 bases). V dropped 0 bases and J dropped 1 base, with 15 bases sitting between them. Germline CDR1 reads LGHDT; CDR2 reads YNNKEL (reference sequence). The CDR3 runs 17 residues.

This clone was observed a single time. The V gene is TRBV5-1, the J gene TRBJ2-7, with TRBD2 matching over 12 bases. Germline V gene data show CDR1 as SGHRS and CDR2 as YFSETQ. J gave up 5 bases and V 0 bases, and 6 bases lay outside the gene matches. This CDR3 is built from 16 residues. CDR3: CASSLVLAGGPNEQYF. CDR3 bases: TGCGCCAGCAGCTTGGTTCTAGCGGGAGGGCCCAACGAGCAGTACTTC.